This T cell receptor (beta chain) was captured in a study of T cell repertoires in cytomegalovirus infection. As for the study in general: Recently identified HLA-C-restricted CMV epitopes were used, and well-studied HLA-B-restricted CMV epitopes were used as well. Public TCR beta signatures marked donors with CMV infection and the matching HLA.

This clonotype has only a few counts. Its antigen remains unidentified. The CDR3 contains 15 residues. The V gene end was trimmed by 7 bases and the J gene end by 0 bases; junction bases not matched to a gene: 7. Germline values: CDR1 SGHVS, CDR2 FNYEAQ. TCRdb independently ran MiXCR on the reads; one entry per CDR3 protein. The sample lists about 85,000 distinct CDR3 sequences, 40% to 50% occurring once. Study results and limitations: CMV-specific TCR beta clonotypes restricted by HLA-C were the ones dominating the ex vivo response. Summed frequency of public TCR beta families distinguished CMV carriers with the relevant HLA.

The specimen comprised CD8+ T cells from cultured PBMCs, sampled from culture after CMV antigen stimulation. This clonotype was obtained from a human donor in good health (CMV status not recorded). Some clones in this sample may be carry-over from other donors' samples. The V gene is TRBV7-6, the J gene TRBJ2-3; 7 bases map to TRBD2. The CDR3 loop reads CASMESGASTDTQYF. CDR3 DNA: TGTGCCAGCATGGAGAGCGGGGCAAGCACAGATACGCAGTATTTT.